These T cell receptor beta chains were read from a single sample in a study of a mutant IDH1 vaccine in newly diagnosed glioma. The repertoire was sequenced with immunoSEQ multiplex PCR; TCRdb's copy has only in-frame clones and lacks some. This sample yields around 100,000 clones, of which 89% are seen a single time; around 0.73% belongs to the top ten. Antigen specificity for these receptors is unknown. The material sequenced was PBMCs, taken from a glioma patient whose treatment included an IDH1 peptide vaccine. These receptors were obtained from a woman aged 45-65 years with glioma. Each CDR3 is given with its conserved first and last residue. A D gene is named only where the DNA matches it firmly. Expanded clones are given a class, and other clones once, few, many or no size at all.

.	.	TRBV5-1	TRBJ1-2	CASSLVEMGYGYTF	TGCGCCAGCAGCTTGGTGGAAATGGGCTATGGCTACACCTTC
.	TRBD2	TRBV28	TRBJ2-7	CASRGGRGHEQYF	TGTGCCAGCAGGGGAGGGAGGGGACACGAGCAGTACTTC
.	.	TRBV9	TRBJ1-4	CASSVGGIDSTNEKLFF	TGTGCCAGCAGCGTTGGGGGAATCGATTCAACTAATGAAAAACTGTTTTTT
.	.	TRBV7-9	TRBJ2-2	CADGSPGELFF	TGTGCCGACGGGAGTCCCGGGGAGCTGTTTTTT
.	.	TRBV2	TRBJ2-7	CASSRDNYEQYF	TGTGCCAGCAGCAGGGACAACTACGAGCAGTACTTC
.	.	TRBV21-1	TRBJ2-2	CASSEPGTGLSPGELFF	TGTGCCAGCAGCGAACCTGGGACAGGACTCTCCCCCGGGGAGCTGTTTTTT
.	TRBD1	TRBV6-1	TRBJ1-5	CAISEFPQGAGQPQHF	TGTGCCATCAGTGAGTTCCCTCAGGGGGCCGGTCAGCCCCAGCATTTT
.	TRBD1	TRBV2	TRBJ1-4	CASNVEQGGEKLFF	TGTGCCAGCAACGTTGAACAGGGGGGAGAAAAACTGTTTTTT
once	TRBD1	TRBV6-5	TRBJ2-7	CASSGRDRVLNEQYF	TGTGCCAGCAGTGGTCGGGACAGGGTCTTGAACGAGCAGTACTTC
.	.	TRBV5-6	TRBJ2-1	CASRSGSYNEQFF	TGTGCCAGCCGTAGCGGCTCCTACAATGAGCAGTTCTTC
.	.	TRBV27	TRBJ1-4	CASRRDHNEKLFF	TGTGCCAGCAGACGGGACCATAATGAAAAACTGTTTTTT
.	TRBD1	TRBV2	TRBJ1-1	CASSALGQGAEAFF	TGTGCCAGCAGCGCCTTAGGACAGGGAGCTGAAGCTTTCTTT
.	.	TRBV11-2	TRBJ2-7	CASSQIGRPSPEQYF	TGTGCCAGCAGCCAAATTGGCAGGCCTTCCCCGGAGCAGTACTTC
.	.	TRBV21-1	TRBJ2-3	CASSKWTSRAVTDTQYF	TGTGCCAGCAGCAAGTGGACTAGCCGGGCGGTCACAGATACGCAGTATTTT
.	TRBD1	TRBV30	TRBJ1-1	CATVLTGRTETEAFF	TGTGCCACTGTACTGACAGGGAGGACTGAGACTGAAGCTTTCTTT
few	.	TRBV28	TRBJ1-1	CASSLAGEAFF	TGTGCCAGCAGTTTAGCGGGTGAAGCTTTCTTT
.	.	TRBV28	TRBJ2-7	CASSWGNRGITYEQYF	TGTGCCAGCAGTTGGGGGAATAGGGGGATAACCTACGAGCAGTACTTC
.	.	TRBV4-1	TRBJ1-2	CASSRVGAKNYGYTF	TGCGCCAGCAGCCGCGTTGGGGCTAAAAACTATGGCTACACCTTC
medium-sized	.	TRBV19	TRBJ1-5	CASSTVNQPQHF	TGTGCCAGTAGTACAGTCAATCAGCCCCAGCATTTT
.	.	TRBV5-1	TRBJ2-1	CASSSDHNEQFF	TGCGCCAGCAGCTCCGACCACAATGAGCAGTTCTTC
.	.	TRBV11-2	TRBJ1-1	CASSLSPPIAFF	TGTGCCAGCAGCTTATCTCCGCCTATAGCTTTCTTT
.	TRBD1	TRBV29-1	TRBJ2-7	CSVGRQGGTSSYEQYF	TGCAGCGTTGGGCGACAGGGGGGTACGAGTTCCTACGAGCAGTACTTC
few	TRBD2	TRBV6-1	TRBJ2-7	CASSDALAGPNEQYF	TGTGCCAGCAGTGATGCCCTAGCGGGACCCAACGAGCAGTACTTC
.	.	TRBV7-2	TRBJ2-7	CASSLNRNEQYF	TGTGCCAGCAGCTTAAATAGGAACGAGCAGTACTTC
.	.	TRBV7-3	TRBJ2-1	CASSLMGGYNEQFF	TGTGCCAGCAGCTTAATGGGAGGTTACAATGAGCAGTTCTTC
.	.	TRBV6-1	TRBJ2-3	CATQGATDTQYF	TGTGCCACCCAAGGAGCAACAGATACGCAGTATTTT
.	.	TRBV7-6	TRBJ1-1	CASSLRQDTEAFF	TGTGCCAGCAGCTTAAGACAAGACACTGAAGCTTTCTTT
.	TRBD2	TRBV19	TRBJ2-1	CATTSGRWVNEQFF	TGTGCCACCACTAGCGGGAGGTGGGTCAATGAGCAGTTCTTC
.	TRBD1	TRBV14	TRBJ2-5	CASSPNPGQGKQETQYF	TGTGCCAGCAGCCCCAACCCGGGACAGGGCAAGCAAGAGACCCAGTACTTC
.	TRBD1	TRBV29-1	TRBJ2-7	CSVAATGYEQYF	TGCAGCGTTGCCGCGACAGGGTACGAGCAGTACTTC
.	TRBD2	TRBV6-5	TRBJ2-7	CASSHGGASGTGYF	TGTGCCAGCAGTCACGGTGGGGCTAGCGGGACCGGATACTTC
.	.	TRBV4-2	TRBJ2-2	CASSQAGNTGELFF	TGTGCCAGCAGCCAAGCCGGAAACACCGGGGAGCTGTTTTTT